This T cell receptor (beta chain) was sequenced for a study of T cells in Graves' hyperthyroidism and ophthalmopathy. Across the whole study: Once the initial diagnosis was made, peripheral blood was obtained before any treatment.

In its sample, this clonotype was seen a few times. Amplification of TCR beta CDR3 regions used RNA as the template. The TCR CDR3 first-round RT-PCR relied on the HTBI primer set. TCRdb reprocessed the multiplex PCR reads with MiXCR, giving one entry per CDR3 protein. The sample records around 350,000 distinct CDR3 sequences, 15% to 20% being singletons. CDR1 and CDR2 (germline): SQVTM, ANQGSEA. The CDR3 sequence is 15 residues long. V gave up 4 bases and J gave up 0 bases, with 15 bases separating them. Specimen: blood. The chain carries TRBV29-1 and TRBJ1-2; D gene unclear. The receptor was isolated from a woman younger than 30 with Graves' hyperthyroidism. The CDR3 loop is CSVAPRYRPNYGYTF. The CDR3 nucleotides read TGCAGCGTTGCCCCCCGTTACAGACCTAACTATGGCTACACCTTC. Based on the CDR3 plus reference TRBV29-1 and TRBJ1-2, the full variable domain is SAVISQKPSRDICQRGTSLTIQCQVDSQVTMMFWYRQQPGQSLTLIATANQGSEATYESGFVIDKFPISRPNLTFSTLTVSNMSPEDSSIYLCSVAPRYRPNYGYTFGSGTRLTVV.